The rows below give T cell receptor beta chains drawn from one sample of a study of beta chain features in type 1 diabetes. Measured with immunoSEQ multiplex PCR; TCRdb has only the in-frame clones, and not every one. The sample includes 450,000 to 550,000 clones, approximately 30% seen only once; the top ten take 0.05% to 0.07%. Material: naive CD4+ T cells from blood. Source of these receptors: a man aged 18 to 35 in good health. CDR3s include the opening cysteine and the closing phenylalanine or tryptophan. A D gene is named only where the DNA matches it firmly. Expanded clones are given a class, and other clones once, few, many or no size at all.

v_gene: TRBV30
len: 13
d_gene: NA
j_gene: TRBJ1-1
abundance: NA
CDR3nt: TGTGCCTGGAAGCTTGAAGGGGACACTGAAGCTTTCTTT
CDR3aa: CAWKLEGDTEAFF

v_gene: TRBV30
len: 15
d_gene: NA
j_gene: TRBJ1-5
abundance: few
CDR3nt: TGTGCCTGGAGTGCTCACTCAACAGGGACTCAGCCCCAGCATTTT
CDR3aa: CAWSAHSTGTQPQHF

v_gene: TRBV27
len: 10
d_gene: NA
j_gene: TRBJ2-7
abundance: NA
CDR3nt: TGTGCCAGCAGTTCCTACGAGCAGTACTTC
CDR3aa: CASSSYEQYF

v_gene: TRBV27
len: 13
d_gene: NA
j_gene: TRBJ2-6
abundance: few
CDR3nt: TGTGCCAGCAGTAATAGCAGGCCCCACGTCCTGACTTTC
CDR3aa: CASSNSRPHVLTF

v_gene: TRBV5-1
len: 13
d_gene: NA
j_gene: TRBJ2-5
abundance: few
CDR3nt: TGCGCCAGCAGCTTGGTGGGGGGAGAGACCCAGTACTTC
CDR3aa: CASSLVGGETQYF

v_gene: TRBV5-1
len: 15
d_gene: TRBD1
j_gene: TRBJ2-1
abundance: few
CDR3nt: TGCGCCAGCAGCTACGGACAGGGCGGAGGGGATGAGCAGTTCTTC
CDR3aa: CASSYGQGGGDEQFF

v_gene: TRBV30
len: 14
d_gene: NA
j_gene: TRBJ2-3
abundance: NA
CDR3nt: TGTGCCTGGGAGCGGGTATCTAGCACAGATACGCAGTATTTT
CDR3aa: CAWERVSSTDTQYF

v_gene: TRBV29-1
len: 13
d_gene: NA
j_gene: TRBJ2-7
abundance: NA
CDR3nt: TGCAGCGCCCTTGACTGGAACTCCTACGAGCAGTACTTC
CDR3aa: CSALDWNSYEQYF

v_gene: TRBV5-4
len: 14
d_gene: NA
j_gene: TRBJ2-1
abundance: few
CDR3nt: TGTGCCAGCAGTCCTAGGGCAGGTATGGATGAGCAGTTCTTC
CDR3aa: CASSPRAGMDEQFF

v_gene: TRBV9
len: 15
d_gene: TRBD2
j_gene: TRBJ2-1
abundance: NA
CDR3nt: TGTGCCAGCAGCGTTAGCGGGAGGGCCGGCGATGAGCAGTTCTTC
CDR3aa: CASSVSGRAGDEQFF

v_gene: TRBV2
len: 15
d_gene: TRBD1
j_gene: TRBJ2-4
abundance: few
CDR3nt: TGTGCCAGCAGCGAACAGGGGGCGGCCAAAAACATTCAGTACTTC
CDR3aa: CASSEQGAAKNIQYF

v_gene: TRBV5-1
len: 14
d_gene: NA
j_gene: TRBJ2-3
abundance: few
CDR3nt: TGCGCCAGCAGCTTGCGGGTTGGCACAGATACGCAGTATTTT
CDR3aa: CASSLRVGTDTQYF

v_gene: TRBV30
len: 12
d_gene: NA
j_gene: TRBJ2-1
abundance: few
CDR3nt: TGTGCCTGGAAGAGAAGGGGTAATGAGCAGTTCTTC
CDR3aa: CAWKRRGNEQFF

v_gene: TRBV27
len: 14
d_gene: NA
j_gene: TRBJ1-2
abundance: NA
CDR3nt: TGTGCCAGCAGTTTATCGTCCGTTTCCTATGGCTACACCTTC
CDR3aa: CASSLSSVSYGYTF

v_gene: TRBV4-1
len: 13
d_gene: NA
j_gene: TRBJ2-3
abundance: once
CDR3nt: TGCGCCAGCCGGGGATTGGGCGCCTATACGCAGTATTTT
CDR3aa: CASRGLGAYTQYF

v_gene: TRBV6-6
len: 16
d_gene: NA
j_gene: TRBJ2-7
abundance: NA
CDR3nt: TGTGCCAGCAGCCCAATGGCCATCGGAGCTTCCTACGAGCAGTACTTC
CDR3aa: CASSPMAIGASYEQYF

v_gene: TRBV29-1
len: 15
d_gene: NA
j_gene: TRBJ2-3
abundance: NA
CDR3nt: TGCAGCGTGGACTCCGGGACTCCCATGGCGGATACGCAGTATTTT
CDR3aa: CSVDSGTPMADTQYF

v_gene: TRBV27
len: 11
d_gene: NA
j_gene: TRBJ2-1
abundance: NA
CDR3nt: TGTGCCAGCAGTTACATCGGAAAGCAGTTCTTC
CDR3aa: CASSYIGKQFF

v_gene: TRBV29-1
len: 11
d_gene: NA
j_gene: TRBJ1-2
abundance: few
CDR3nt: TGCAGCTTCCTGTGGACGTATGGCTACACCTTC
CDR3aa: CSFLWTYGYTF

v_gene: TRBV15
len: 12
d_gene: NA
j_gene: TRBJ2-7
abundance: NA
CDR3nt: TGTGCCACCAGCAGAGATACCTACGAGCAGTACTTC
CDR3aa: CATSRDTYEQYF

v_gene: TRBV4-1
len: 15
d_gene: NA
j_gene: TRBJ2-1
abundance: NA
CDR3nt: TGCGCCAGCAGGCCGTTCTTCCAGCGGTACAATGAGCAGTTCTTC
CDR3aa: CASRPFFQRYNEQFF

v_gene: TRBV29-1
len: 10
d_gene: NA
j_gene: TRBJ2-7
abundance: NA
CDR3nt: TGCAGCGTTGGGACAAACGAGCAGTACTTC
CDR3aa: CSVGTNEQYF